This T cell receptor beta chain came from a study of T cell responses to AZD1222 COVID-19 vaccine. Study observations and caveats: The breadth and depth of Spike-specific TCRs increased once two AZD1222 doses had been given. Epitopes outside B.1.351 and B.1.1.7 mutated regions reportedly drew nearly half of spike TCRs. Spike was spanned by vaccine-associated CD4 TCRs, which were dominant at 160-218 and 743-854.

For this clone: What it binds is not known.

Profiled with immunoSEQ multiplex PCR; TCRdb holds only in-frame clones, not every one. The sample lists 120,000 to 150,000 clones, approximately 90% occurring once. Germline CDR1 is SGDLS and CDR2 is YYNGEE. Trimming left V 4 bases short and J 8 bases short, with 18 bases between. This CDR3 spans 14 amino acids. Sequencing was performed on peripheral blood, taken 28 days after the second AZD1222 dose. This sequence joins TRBV9 and TRBJ1-1, with D unresolved. The receptor was isolated from an adult who received the AZD1222 COVID-19 vaccine. The CDR3: CASSPRRLSREAFF. The DNA for the CDR3 is TGTGCCAGCAGCCCCCGGAGACTCTCGAGGGAAGCTTTCTTT.